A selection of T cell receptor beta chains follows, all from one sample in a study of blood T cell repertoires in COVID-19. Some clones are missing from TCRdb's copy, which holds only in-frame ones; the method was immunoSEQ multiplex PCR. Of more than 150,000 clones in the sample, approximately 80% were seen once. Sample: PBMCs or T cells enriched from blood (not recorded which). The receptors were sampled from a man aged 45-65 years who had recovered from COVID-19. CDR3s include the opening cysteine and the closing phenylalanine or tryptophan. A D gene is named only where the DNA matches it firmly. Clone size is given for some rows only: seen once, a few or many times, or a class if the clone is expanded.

CDR3 DNA: TGCGCCAGCAGCCAAGACGCAGGGGGTAGCAATCAGCCCCAGCATTTT
CDR3 protein: CASSQDAGGSNQPQHF
V gene: TRBV4-1
D gene: TRBD1
J gene: TRBJ1-5
clone size: many

CDR3 DNA: TGTGCCAGCAGCTTTAAGAGACTAGCGGGGCTCTACAATGAGCAGTTCTTC
CDR3 protein: CASSFKRLAGLYNEQFF
V gene: TRBV5-4
D gene: TRBD2
J gene: TRBJ2-1
clone size: NA

CDR3 DNA: TGTGCCAGCAGCTTAGGTACTAGCGGGGATACGCAGTATTTT
CDR3 protein: CASSLGTSGDTQYF
V gene: TRBV7-2
D gene: TRBD2
J gene: TRBJ2-3
clone size: NA

CDR3 DNA: TGTGCCAGCAGTGAAAGGGGTCAGGGGAACGGGGAGCTGTTTTTT
CDR3 protein: CASSERGQGNGELFF
V gene: TRBV6-1
D gene: NA
J gene: TRBJ2-2
clone size: NA

CDR3 DNA: TGTGCCAGTGGGGCTGGGCCGATTTATGAAAAACTGTTTTTT
CDR3 protein: CASGAGPIYEKLFF
V gene: TRBV19
D gene: NA
J gene: TRBJ1-4
clone size: NA

CDR3 DNA: TGTGCCAGCAGTTACGGTGAACAGGGTGACACTGAAGCTTTCTTT
CDR3 protein: CASSYGEQGDTEAFF
V gene: TRBV6-5
D gene: NA
J gene: TRBJ1-1
clone size: NA

CDR3 DNA: TGTGCCAGCACGGTCGGACAGACTAACTATGGCTACACCTTC
CDR3 protein: CASTVGQTNYGYTF
V gene: TRBV6-5
D gene: NA
J gene: TRBJ1-2
clone size: NA

CDR3 DNA: TGCGCCAGCAGCCTATTAGCGGGAGGGACTACCTACGAGCAGTACTTC
CDR3 protein: CASSLLAGGTTYEQYF
V gene: TRBV5-1
D gene: TRBD2
J gene: TRBJ2-7
clone size: NA

CDR3 DNA: TGCAGCGACGGGGACAGTGTGAACTATGGCTACACCTTC
CDR3 protein: CSDGDSVNYGYTF
V gene: TRBV29-1
D gene: TRBD1
J gene: TRBJ1-2
clone size: NA

CDR3 DNA: TGTGCCATCAGTGAGTCTTTCGGGGGTTCGGGTCAGCCCCAGCATTTT
CDR3 protein: CAISESFGGSGQPQHF
V gene: TRBV10-3
D gene: NA
J gene: TRBJ1-5
clone size: NA

CDR3 DNA: TGTGCCTCCAGAACCCTCTCGGGACAGGGATATGGCTACACCTTC
CDR3 protein: CASRTLSGQGYGYTF
V gene: TRBV10-3
D gene: TRBD1
J gene: TRBJ1-2
clone size: NA

CDR3 DNA: TGTGCCAGCACCCCCCCTGCTAACTATGGCTACACCTTC
CDR3 protein: CASTPPANYGYTF
V gene: TRBV28
D gene: NA
J gene: TRBJ1-2
clone size: NA

CDR3 DNA: TGCAGCGTTGAAGGCGTCGGGAGAACGAACACCGGGGAGCTGTTTTTT
CDR3 protein: CSVEGVGRTNTGELFF
V gene: TRBV29-1
D gene: NA
J gene: TRBJ2-2
clone size: NA

CDR3 DNA: TGTGCCAGCAGCAAAGACACCAGCAATCAGCCCCAGCATTTT
CDR3 protein: CASSKDTSNQPQHF
V gene: TRBV7-9
D gene: NA
J gene: TRBJ1-5
clone size: few

CDR3 DNA: TGTGCCAGCAGCCGCGGGACCTACGAGCAGTACTTC
CDR3 protein: CASSRGTYEQYF
V gene: TRBV7-9
D gene: NA
J gene: TRBJ2-7
clone size: NA

CDR3 DNA: TGTGCCAGCAGCTTAGGGACTTTGAAAGAGACCCAGTACTTC
CDR3 protein: CASSLGTLKETQYF
V gene: TRBV11-2
D gene: NA
J gene: TRBJ2-5
clone size: NA

CDR3 DNA: TGCGCCAGCAGTCCCCGACAGGTCCAAGAGACCCAGTACTTC
CDR3 protein: CASSPRQVQETQYF
V gene: TRBV5-1
D gene: NA
J gene: TRBJ2-5
clone size: NA

CDR3 DNA: TGTGCCAGCAGCTTACCCGCAGGGCGAGAGACCCAGTACTTC
CDR3 protein: CASSLPAGRETQYF
V gene: TRBV7-2
D gene: NA
J gene: TRBJ2-5
clone size: NA

CDR3 DNA: TGTGCCACCAGTGATTTGGGAGGACCCGGGGAGCTGTTTTTT
CDR3 protein: CATSDLGGPGELFF
V gene: TRBV24-1
D gene: NA
J gene: TRBJ2-2
clone size: NA

CDR3 DNA: TGTGCCAGCAGCTTAAGCGGGGGGGGCCAAGAGACCCAGTACTTC
CDR3 protein: CASSLSGGGQETQYF
V gene: TRBV7-9
D gene: TRBD2
J gene: TRBJ2-5
clone size: NA

CDR3 DNA: TGTGCCAGCAGTTCGGGCAATCAGCCCCAGCATTTT
CDR3 protein: CASSSGNQPQHF
V gene: TRBV27
D gene: NA
J gene: TRBJ1-5
clone size: NA

CDR3 DNA: TGTGCCAGCAGCGCCCGACAGGGGGTAAACACTGAAGCTTTCTTT
CDR3 protein: CASSARQGVNTEAFF
V gene: TRBV9
D gene: TRBD1
J gene: TRBJ1-1
clone size: once

CDR3 DNA: TGCGCCAGCAGCCAGTCGGGGGTTGGGAACGAAAAACTGTTTTTT
CDR3 protein: CASSQSGVGNEKLFF
V gene: TRBV5-1
D gene: NA
J gene: TRBJ1-4
clone size: NA

CDR3 DNA: TGTGCCAGCAGTGAAGCAGCGAGACGTACCAATGAGCAGTTCTTC
CDR3 protein: CASSEAARRTNEQFF
V gene: TRBV2
D gene: NA
J gene: TRBJ2-1
clone size: once

CDR3 DNA: TGCAGCGTTTATCAGGGGGCAGGGTCACCCCTCCACTTT
CDR3 protein: CSVYQGAGSPLHF
V gene: TRBV29-1
D gene: TRBD1
J gene: TRBJ1-6
clone size: NA

CDR3 DNA: TGTGCCAGCAGCAAAGGCCCAGGGTCCGGCAATCAGCCCCAGCATTTT
CDR3 protein: CASSKGPGSGNQPQHF
V gene: TRBV21-1
D gene: NA
J gene: TRBJ1-5
clone size: NA

CDR3 DNA: TGTGCCAGCGGAAGACTAGCGGGCGTTGAGCAGTTCTTC
CDR3 protein: CASGRLAGVEQFF
V gene: TRBV25-1
D gene: TRBD2
J gene: TRBJ2-1
clone size: NA

CDR3 DNA: TGTGCCAGCACCAGGACGGGGTCGTATCAGCCCCAGCATTTT
CDR3 protein: CASTRTGSYQPQHF
V gene: TRBV28
D gene: NA
J gene: TRBJ1-5
clone size: NA

CDR3 DNA: TGTGCCAGCAGCCGAGCCGGGACAGACTATGGCTACACCTTC
CDR3 protein: CASSRAGTDYGYTF
V gene: TRBV9
D gene: TRBD1
J gene: TRBJ1-2
clone size: NA